Sequencing of this T cell receptor beta chain was carried out in a study of technical replicates of blood from a handful of donors. The protocol was immunoSEQ multiplex PCR, while the TCRdb copy is restricted to in-frame clones and leaves out a portion. This sample has roughly 90,000 clones; 90% to 96% occur once, and the top ten carry 0.36%. This CDR3 is 15 amino acids long. Germline assignment: CDR1 MNHEY and CDR2 SMNVEV (reference sequence). The chain carries TRBV27 and TRBJ2-1, with 10 bases fitting TRBD2. Sequencing used T cells isolated from PBMCs. The sequence was collected from a human donor in good health. Here the CDR3 reads CAVTALAGVSNEQFF. The CDR3 DNA is TGTGCGGTGACAGCCCTAGCGGGAGTGTCCAATGAGCAGTTCTTC.